This record looks at one T cell receptor (beta chain) sequence and its context. The entry originates in a study of blood T cell repertoires in COVID-19. Measured with immunoSEQ multiplex PCR; TCRdb has only the in-frame clones, and not every one. This table holds roughly 110,000 clones, 70% to 90% found once. Looked up from germline, CDR1 is DFQATT and CDR2 is SNEGSKA (reference sequence). Trimming cost V 3 bases and J 4 bases, with 16 bases left between them. The CDR3 sequence is 14 residues long. This clonotype was sampled from a man aged 35 to 55 with acute or convalescent COVID-19. Sequenced material: peripheral blood. The genes are TRBV20-1 and TRBJ2-7, with D maybe TRBD2 (6 bases). The CDR3 protein is CSASRDSTIYEQYF. CDR3 nucleotide sequence: TGCAGTGCTAGTAGGGACTCTACTATTTACGAGCAGTACTTC.